This T cell receptor beta chain was documented in a study of T cell repertoires in cytomegalovirus infection. Study overall: Evidence of both CMV infection and a matching HLA type came from public TCR beta signatures.

Comment on this clonotype: The antigen remains undetermined.

There are 13 residues in the CDR3. Germline CDR1 is SGHRS and CDR2 is YFSETQ. The V end was cut by 4 bases, the J end by 1 base, with 8 bases between. Study-level findings and limits: Identification of carriers of CMV plus the relevant HLA was performed using cumulative public TCR beta family frequency. Within the response measured ex vivo, HLA-C-restricted CMV-specific TCR beta clonotypes were dominant.

TCRdb fed the reads into MiXCR, producing one record per CDR3 protein. Of fewer than 300,000 distinct CDR3 sequences in the sample, 25% were seen once. The chain couples TRBV5-1 to TRBJ1-2; D call uncertain. Sequenced material: PBMCs. This TCR came from a human donor in good health (CMV status not recorded). Some clones in this sample may be carry-over from other donors' samples. The CDR3 is CASSIQSNYGYTF. For the CDR3, the DNA is TGCGCCAGCAGCATACAGAGTAACTATGGCTACACCTTC.